These 25 T cell receptor beta chains originate from one sample sequenced in a study of early T cells in non-severe SARS-CoV-2 infection. TCRdb itself ran the 5' RACE reads through MiXCR, one entry per CDR3 protein. The table shows some 40,000 distinct CDR3 sequences, with 4.5% to 5% occurring only once. The specimen sequenced was whole blood. Every receptor here comes from an adult who was a healthcare worker with PCR-confirmed SARS-CoV-2 infection or an uninfected control (not recorded which).

At least ten counts were recorded for this clonotype. The V call is TRBV29-1, the J call TRBJ1-1; D is undetermined. V was clipped by 7 bases and J by 2 bases, with 14 bases between them. CDR3 length: 13 amino acids. Germline V gene lookup returns CDR1 SQVTM and CDR2 ANQGSEA. CDR3 amino acids: CSATLGGNTEAFF. CDR3 nucleotides: TGCAGCGCCACCCTGGGTGGAAACACTGAAGCTTTCTTT.

Many counts were recorded for this clonotype. This chain uses TRBV7-2 with TRBJ1-1, with D hard to call. The germline V gene encodes CDR1 SGHTA and CDR2 FQGNSA. This CDR3 has 13 residues. Trimming pared 3 bases from V and 5 bases from J, leaving 10 bases between. CDR3 sequence: CASSFSVGTEAFF. The CDR3 nucleotides are TGTGCCAGCAGCTTCTCAGTCGGGACTGAAGCTTTCTTT.

This clonotype was recorded many times. V is TRBV4-1 and J is TRBJ2-5, with 16 bases aligning to TRBD2. This CDR3 is built from 19 residues. V shed 3 bases, J shed 5 bases, and the junction held 12 bases outside the gene matches. The V gene's germline CDR1 is MGHRA and CDR2 YSYEKL. CDR3 amino acids: CASSHPGLAGGPGAETQYF. The CDR3 bases are TGCGCCAGCAGCCATCCGGGACTAGCGGGAGGGCCGGGAGCGGAGACCCAGTACTTC.

The table lists this clonotype with a few counts. The chain employs TRBV6-1 and TRBJ1-1, with D perhaps TRBD1 (5 bases). The CDR3 is 13 residues long. Trimming pared 6 bases from V and 4 bases from J, leaving 12 bases between. Germline V CDR1 and CDR2: MNHNS, SASEGT. The CDR3 protein is CASRVDSVTEAFF. The CDR3 nucleotides read TGTGCCAGCAGGGTCGACAGCGTCACTGAAGCTTTCTTT.

This chain links TRBV12-3 or TRBV12-4 with TRBJ2-7, with D unresolved. V lost 3 bases, J lost 2 bases, and 8 bases lay in between. The CDR3 is 13 residues long. The CDR3 sequence is CASSLPAAYEQYF. The CDR3, as DNA: TGTGCCAGCAGTTTGCCGGCCGCCTACGAGCAGTACTTC.

The chain links TRBV20-1 to TRBJ1-2; D remains unclear. V gave up 5 bases and J gave up 4 bases, with 20 bases separating them. The germline CDR1 and CDR2 sequences are DFQATT and SNEGSKA (reference sequence). The CDR3 spans 15 residues. CDR3 DNA sequence: TGCAGTGCTCGTCCGGCGGTAGCTGCACTCTATGGCTACACCTTC. The encoded protein is CSARPAVAALYGYTF.

This clonotype occurred many times. The V and J genes are TRBV20-1 and TRBJ2-5; 8 bases match TRBD2. The trim removed 5 bases at V and 2 bases at J, leaving 4 bases unmatched. The CDR3 covers 13 residues. Germline V CDR1 and CDR2: DFQATT, SNEGSKA (reference sequence). CDR3 loop: CSAETSAQETQYF. In nucleotides, the CDR3 is TGCAGTGCTGAGACTAGCGCACAAGAGACCCAGTACTTC.

This clonotype was recorded at least ten times. The rearrangement uses TRBV4-1 and TRBJ2-7; unclear D gene. Germline loops: CDR1 MGHRA, CDR2 YSYEKL. Deletions cut 4 bases from V and 7 bases from J, with 17 bases between. The CDR3 is 14 amino acids. CDR3 sequence reads: CASSPRADTTEQYF. For the CDR3, the DNA is TGCGCCAGCAGCCCCCGGGCGGATACTACGGAGCAGTACTTC.

This clonotype is judged medium-sized. This chain uses TRBV3-1 with TRBJ1-2; possibly TRBD1 for D (6 bases). The V end lost 6 bases, the J end lost 6 bases, and 14 bases lay between the germline ends. The CDR3 covers 13 residues. Germline-derived CDR1 and CDR2 are LGHDT and YNNKEL (reference sequence). The CDR3 here is CASRPTGTHGYTF. CDR3 DNA sequence: TGTGCCAGCAGACCTACAGGGACCCATGGCTACACCTTC.

This clonotype was seen a few times. This chain connects TRBV29-1 to TRBJ2-2, with a tentative D call TRBD1 (7 bases). V shed 1 base and J shed 5 bases, with 11 bases lying between them. The CDR3 length is 14 residues. CDR1 and CDR2 from the germline V gene are SQVTM and ANQGSEA. CDR3 coding DNA: TGCAGCGTTGAAGGGAGGGGGCGAACCGGGGAGCTGTTTTTT. Amino acids: CSVEGRGRTGELFF.

This chain connects TRBV13 to TRBJ2-2; a possible D gene is TRBD1 (5 bases). The V end was cut by 6 bases, the J end by 1 base, with 9 bases between. The CDR3 sequence is 14 residues long. Germline loops: CDR1 PRHDT, CDR2 FYEKMQ (reference sequence). For the CDR3, the DNA is TGTGCCAGCAGTCGCAGGGTGAACACCGGGGAGCTGTTTTTT. This codes for CASSRRVNTGELFF. Combining the CDR3 with reference TRBV13 and TRBJ2-2 gives the whole variable domain AAGVIQSPRHLIKEKRETATLKCYPIPRHDTVYWYQQGPGQDPQFLISFYEKMQSDKGSIPDRFSAQQFSDYHSELNMSSLELGDSALYFCASSRRVNTGELFFGEGSRLTVL.

This clonotype was observed many times. V and J are TRBV21-1 and TRBJ2-1; the listed D gene, TRBD1, was not tested against the DNA. TRBV21-1 is a listed pseudogene. The CDR3 contains 17 residues. CDR3 DNA sequence: TGTGCCAGCAGCTCTCGCGCGACAGCGGGCTCCTACAATGAGCAGTTCTTC. Protein sequence: CASSSRATAGSYNEQFF.

This clonotype was seen ten or more times. The V and J genes are TRBV11-2 and TRBJ2-7, with D possibly TRBD2 on 6 matching bases. V shed 5 bases and J shed 2 bases, with 7 bases lying between them. This CDR3 comprises 12 residues. Germline V lookup: CDR1 SGHAT, CDR2 FQNNGV. The CDR3 DNA reads TGTGCCAGCAGCAAGCGGGCCTACGAGCAGTACTTC. As protein: CASSKRAYEQYF. Combining the CDR3 with reference TRBV11-2 and TRBJ2-7 gives the whole variable domain EAGVAQSPRYKIIEKRQSVAFWCNPISGHATLYWYQQILGQGPKLLIQFQNNGVVDDSQLPKDRFSAERLKGVDSTLKIQPAKLEDSAVYLCASSKRAYEQYFGPGTRLTVT.

This chain joins TRBV12-3 or TRBV12-4 and TRBJ2-5; D not certain. V was clipped by 3 bases and J by 5 bases, with 10 bases between them. The CDR3 consists of 13 residues. CDR3 coding DNA: TGTGCCAGCAGTTTGGGTAGTTGGGAGACCCAGTACTTC. Translating gives CASSLGSWETQYF.

This clonotype was recorded many times. This chain joins TRBV19 and TRBJ2-3, with 14 bases fitting TRBD2. The ends lost 4 bases at V and 0 bases at J; junction bases unmatched: 6. CDR1 and CDR2 (germline): LNHDA, SQIVND (reference sequence). The CDR3 spans 18 residues. CDR3 protein: CASSKGTSGSPSTDTQYF. The DNA of the CDR3 is TGTGCCAGTAGTAAAGGGACTAGCGGGAGTCCTAGCACAGATACGCAGTATTTT. Based on the CDR3 plus reference TRBV19 and TRBJ2-3, the full variable domain is DGGITQSPKYLFRKEGQNVTLSCEQNLNHDAMYWYRQDPGQGLRLIYYSQIVNDFQKGDIAEGYSVSREKKESFPLTVTSAQKNPTAFYLCASSKGTSGSPSTDTQYFGPGTRLTVL.

The V call is TRBV7-8, the J call TRBJ2-3, with D perhaps matching TRBD1 (6 bases). There are 14 residues in the CDR3. Germline V CDR1 and CDR2: SGHVS, FQNEAQ. Between the trimmed V and J ends, which lost 4 bases and 4 bases, there was a span of 12 bases. The CDR3 loop reads CASSWGQGSDTQYF. The CDR3 coding sequence is TGTGCCAGCAGCTGGGGGCAGGGCTCAGATACGCAGTATTTT.

This clonotype was recorded many times. The J gene is TRBJ2-7, the V gene TRBV28, with TRBD2 identical over 12 bases. This CDR3 contains 14 residues. Germline lookup yields CDR1 MDHEN and CDR2 SYDVKM. V lost 6 bases, J lost 7 bases, and 7 bases stayed unmatched. The chain's CDR3 is CASRPTSGRWEQYF. Written as DNA, the CDR3 is TGTGCCAGCAGGCCCACTAGCGGGAGGTGGGAGCAGTACTTC.

This clonotype was counted many times. V and J are TRBV7-2 and TRBJ2-3; 8 nucleotides line up with TRBD2. The CDR3 has 16 amino acids. J lost 1 base, V lost 1 base, and 4 bases had no gene match. The germline V gene has CDR1 SGHTA and CDR2 FQGNSA. This chain's CDR3 is CASSLVPAGGTDTQYF. In DNA, the CDR3 is TGTGCCAGCAGCTTAGTCCCAGCGGGGGGCACAGATACGCAGTATTTT.

This clonotype was observed a few times. The J gene is TRBJ2-1, the V gene TRBV7-9, with 9 bases identical to TRBD2. From germline, CDR1 is SEHNR and CDR2 FQNEAQ (reference sequence). Trimming cost V 1 base and J 6 bases; bases outside gene matches: 4. This CDR3 region has 15 residues. CDR3 DNA: TGTGCCAGCAGCTTAGGCGGGGGGGCTACCAATGAGCAGTTCTTC. Amino acids: CASSLGGGATNEQFF.

This clonotype was seen many times. The chain carries TRBV28 and TRBJ2-7; TRBD1 agrees at 7 bases. Germline CDR1 and CDR2: MDHEN and SYDVKM. The CDR3 extends over 14 amino acids. After removal of 5 bases from V and 5 bases from J, the junction contained 9 bases not matched to a gene. The CDR3 reads CASSPGTAINEQYF. CDR3 in DNA: TGTGCCAGCAGTCCCGGGACAGCAATTAACGAGCAGTACTTC.

This clonotype was counted at least ten times. This sequence joins TRBV2 and TRBJ2-1; D possibly corresponds to TRBD2 (6 bases). Germline V gene data show CDR1 as SNHLY and CDR2 as FYNNEI. Trimming pared 2 bases from V and 9 bases from J, leaving 11 bases between. The CDR3 has 13 amino acids. The CDR3: CASSEFMGGEQFF. The CDR3 DNA reads TGTGCCAGCAGTGAATTCATGGGGGGTGAGCAGTTCTTC.

This clonotype was seen at least ten times. J is TRBJ1-1 and V is TRBV20-1, with TRBD1 identical over 7 bases. Germline V gives CDR1 DFQATT, CDR2 SNEGSKA (reference sequence). The CDR3 consists of 13 residues. The trim removed 2 bases at V and 5 bases at J, leaving 5 bases unmatched. In nucleotides, the CDR3 is TGCAGTGCTAGAAATCTACAGGGGACTGAAGCTTTCTTT. Its protein product is CSARNLQGTEAFF.

This clonotype was seen ten or more times. The rearrangement links TRBV18 to TRBJ2-7, with D tentatively TRBD2 (5 bases). The CDR3 has 13 residues. Germline V gene lookup returns CDR1 KGHSH and CDR2 LQKENI. Trimming shortened V by 3 bases and J by 3 bases, and 9 bases separated the two germline ends. The CDR3 spells CASSPYGLYEQYF. The CDR3 bases are TGTGCCAGCTCACCTTATGGACTCTACGAGCAGTACTTC.

This clonotype was seen at least ten times. The gene calls are TRBV28 and TRBJ1-5; possibly TRBD1 for D (5 bases). Germline CDR1 MDHEN, CDR2 SYDVKM. CDR3 length equals 15 residues. V was cut by 8 bases and J by 3 bases, with 17 bases left in between. CDR3 in DNA: TGTGCCAGCCAACCCGGGGGGAGAAACAATCAGCCCCAGCATTTT. Its translation is CASQPGGRNNQPQHF.

V is TRBV7-9 and J is TRBJ1-2; D unresolved. This CDR3 spans 15 amino acids. Trimming took 4 bases from V and 3 from J, leaving 15 bases between them. The germline V gene encodes CDR1 SEHNR and CDR2 FQNEAQ (reference sequence). The chain's CDR3 is CASSYEEAPYYGYTF. The DNA for the CDR3 is TGTGCCAGCAGCTACGAGGAGGCCCCCTACTATGGCTACACCTTC.